The TCR beta chain described here comes from a study of tumor-infiltrating lymphocytes in primary liver carcinoma. Across the study: Male and female patients aged 30 to 69 years made up the cohort.

The study co-extracted DNA and RNA from 20-30 mg of unsorted bulk tissue. Those patients suffered from chronic HBV infection and were treatment-naive. All tumor specimens exceeded 80% viable tumor cells. Per germline, CDR1 MDHEN and CDR2 SYDVKM. This CDR3 is built from 16 residues. About this clonotype itself: Its antigen is currently unknown. At one end, the junction sequence differs from germline, possibly due to a read error.

TCR beta cDNA came from about 500 ng total RNA, primed with a constant-region primer. Three-round nested multiplex PCR performed with slightly modified ARM-PCR produced the TCR beta libraries. Both of the initial two PCR rounds ran for approximately 11 cycles and employed TRBV1-TRBV30 forward primers alongside a C-beta reverse primer. MiXCR, run by TCRdb on the multiplex PCR reads, gives a single entry per CDR3 protein. Of about 210,000 distinct CDR3 sequences listed, around four fifths are singletons. Broader study findings: The overlap of tumor-adjacent and tumor-blood pairs was smaller than that of tumor region pairs.

This TCR was recovered from a man in his forties with primary liver carcinoma and hepatitis B virus infection. Sequenced material: tumor tissue from primary liver carcinoma. The chain couples TRBV28 to TRBJ2-3; D is perhaps TRBD2 (6 bases). This chain's CDR3 is CASLGGAEGSTDTQYF. CDR3 sequence (DNA): TGTGCCAGCCTGGGAGGAGCGGAAGGGAGCACAGATACACAGTATTTT.